Below are 30 T cell receptor beta chains sequenced from a single sample in a study of cytomegalovirus exposure and HLA in healthy donors. PCR amplification relied on 60 Vbeta primers (plus 13 Jbeta primers). Libraries were prepared by immunoSEQ multiplex PCR; TCRdb keeps only in-frame clonotypes and omits some of them. The table includes more than 150,000 clones, over 80% detected once. The sequenced material came from PBMCs. The receptors shown here come from a girl between 5 and 17 years old in good health and CMV-seropositive.

CDR3 nucleotide sequence: TGTGCCAGTCGACCTACCGTGACAGATTTAGAAGAAAAACTGTTTTTT. This translates into CASRPTVTDLEEKLFF. The genes are TRBV27 and TRBJ1-4; possibly TRBD1 for D (5 bases). Germline assignment: CDR1 MNHEY and CDR2 SMNVEV (reference sequence). The CDR3 has 16 residues. V was shortened by 9 bases and J by 8 bases, with 25 bases between the two germline ends.

The V call is TRBV11-2, the J call TRBJ1-4; D may be TRBD1 (6 bases). Germline values: CDR1 SGHAT, CDR2 FQNNGV. The ends were cut back, 0 bases at V and 8 bases at J, with 13 bases in the middle. CDR3 length: 15 residues. The CDR3 region is CASSLDGARGEKLFF. The CDR3 bases are TGTGCCAGCAGCTTAGACGGGGCCAGGGGCGAAAAACTGTTTTTT.

The chain has TRBV2 and TRBJ2-2; tentative D call: TRBD2 (6 bases). CDR3 size: 15 residues. The germline V and J ends were trimmed by 2 bases and 1 base, with 8 bases remaining between them. Per the germline V gene, CDR1 is SNHLY and CDR2 is FYNNEI. CDR3 region: CASSERGLNTGELFF. The CDR3 DNA reads TGTGCCAGCAGTGAACGGGGACTGAACACCGGGGAGCTGTTTTTT.

The J gene is TRBJ2-1, the V gene TRBV11-3, with D possibly matching TRBD1 (6 bases). Looked up from germline, CDR1 is SGHNT and CDR2 is YENEEA. The CDR3 has 15 residues. V lost 5 bases and J lost 2, with 13 bases in between. DNA for the CDR3: TGTGCCAGCAGCCCCCGGGACACCGCCTACAATGAGCAGTTCTTC. Protein product: CASSPRDTAYNEQFF.

V gene TRBV7-2 combines with J gene TRBJ2-1, with D perhaps matching TRBD1 (6 bases). Germline V CDR1 and CDR2: SGHTA, FQGNSA. V lost 5 bases to trimming and J lost 7 bases, with 15 bases between them. This CDR3 is 14 amino acids long. CDR3 protein: CASSRRRGENEQFF. CDR3 coding DNA: TGTGCCAGCAGCCGCCGCAGGGGAGAGAATGAGCAGTTCTTC.

The chain combines TRBV19 with TRBJ1-1, with a weak D call TRBD1 (5 bases). V gave up 1 base and J gave up 4 bases, with 10 bases separating them. The CDR3 extends over 14 amino acids. CDR1 and CDR2 (germline): LNHDA, SQIVND (reference sequence). The CDR3 DNA reads as TGTGCCAGTAGTATAGCCATCGGGGGCACTGAAGCTTTCTTT. It codes for CASSIAIGGTEAFF.

The V call is TRBV5-1, the J call TRBJ1-2; 7 positions agree with TRBD1. The V and J ends lost 5 bases and 6 bases, in that order; junction bases with no gene match: 16. The CDR3 totals 16 residues. Germline V gives CDR1 SGHRS, CDR2 YFSETQ. The CDR3 loop is CASSTPSGTASHGYTF. In DNA, the CDR3 is TGCGCCAGCAGTACCCCGTCCGGGACAGCCTCGCATGGCTACACCTTC.

V is TRBV2 and J is TRBJ1-3; D is uncertain. Trimming took off 8 bases at V and 0 bases at J, with 11 bases between the two ends. CDR1 is SNHLY, CDR2 FYNNEI, per germline. This CDR3 has 14 residues. As DNA, the CDR3 is TGTGCCAGCTGCACGGAGATCTCTGGAAACACCATATATTTT. As protein: CASCTEISGNTIYF.

This clone was seen a few times. This rearrangement joins TRBV5-6 to TRBJ2-1; D not resolved. Per germline, CDR1 SGHDT and CDR2 YYEEEE. V gave up 3 bases and J gave up 9 bases, with 16 bases separating them. The CDR3 length is 14 residues. The CDR3 sequence is CASSSFRPAGEQFF. In DNA, the CDR3 is TGTGCCAGCAGCTCCTTCCGGCCCGCAGGTGAGCAGTTCTTC.

The sample holds one count of this clone. The chain couples TRBV5-4 to TRBJ1-1; 7 bases agree with TRBD1. This CDR3 is 14 amino acids long. Germline loops: CDR1 SGHNT, CDR2 YYREEE (reference sequence). The V and J ends lost 3 bases and 2 bases, in that order; junction bases with no gene match: 4. CDR3: CASSWGQINTEAFF. CDR3 sequence (DNA): TGTGCCAGCAGCTGGGGACAGATCAACACTGAAGCTTTCTTT.

The chain uses TRBV30 and TRBJ1-3; the D is unclear. The V gene lost 2 bases and the J gene lost 2 bases, with 13 bases spanning the gap. Germline V lookup: CDR1 GTSNPN, CDR2 SVGIG (reference sequence). The CDR3 is 15 residues long. The CDR3 sequence: CAWSPHGDPGNTIYF. CDR3 DNA sequence: TGTGCCTGGAGTCCCCACGGGGATCCTGGAAACACCATATATTTT.

The CDR3 DNA sequence: TGTATCGGGACAGAGGAGGGATCGTATGGCTACACCTTC. It codes for CIGTEEGSYGYTF. The chain links TRBV7-9 to TRBJ1-2, with 7 bases matching TRBD1. The CDR3 runs to 13 residues. Germline V gene data show CDR1 as SEHNR and CDR2 as FQNEAQ (reference sequence).

This clone was counted once. V is TRBV5-1 and J is TRBJ1-3, with D possibly being TRBD1 (5 bases). The CDR3 consists of 16 residues. V lost 4 bases, J lost 0 bases, and 14 bases lay in between. Germline V CDR1 and CDR2: SGHRS, YFSETQ. The CDR3 sequence is CASSPSNRNSGNTIYF. The CDR3 DNA reads TGCGCCAGCAGCCCGTCCAACAGGAACTCTGGAAACACCATATATTTT. Combining the CDR3 with reference TRBV5-1 and TRBJ1-3 gives the whole variable domain KAGVTQTPRYLIKTRGQQVTLSCSPISGHRSVSWYQQTPGQGLQFLFEYFSETQRNKGNFPGRFSGRQFSNSRSEMNVSTLELGDSALYLCASSPSNRNSGNTIYFGEGSWLTVV.

The chain links TRBV15 to TRBJ1-5; the D is unclear. This CDR3 has 15 amino acids. V dropped 0 bases and J dropped 4 bases, with 10 bases sitting between them. Germline assignment: CDR1 LNHNV and CDR2 YYDKDF (reference sequence). CDR3 DNA: TGTGCCACCAGCAGAGATCTCGACACAAATCAGCCCCAGCATTTT. As protein: CATSRDLDTNQPQHF.

The rearrangement uses TRBV4-1 and TRBJ1-2; 7 nucleotides align to TRBD1. Germline V gene lookup returns CDR1 MGHRA and CDR2 YSYEKL. This CDR3 contains 16 residues. V shed 3 bases and J 4 bases; nucleotides not matched to a gene: 11. In DNA form, the CDR3 reads TGCGCCAGCAGCCACCGGACAGGAGAAACCTTCTATGGCTACACCTTC. Translation: CASSHRTGETFYGYTF.

The rearrangement links TRBV5-4 to TRBJ2-5; the match to TRBD2 covers 7 bases. The V gene's germline CDR1 is SGHNT and CDR2 YYREEE (reference sequence). This CDR3 has 16 amino acids. The trim removed 4 bases at V and 7 bases at J, leaving 16 bases unmatched. The CDR3 loop is CASSPLGAEQRGTQYF. The CDR3 DNA sequence: TGTGCCAGCAGCCCTCTAGGAGCGGAACAGCGGGGGACCCAGTACTTC.

The J gene is TRBJ2-7, the V gene TRBV7-2, with TRBD2 matching over 10 bases. Germline assignment: CDR1 SGHTA and CDR2 FQGNSA. The CDR3 length is 16 residues. V dropped 5 bases and J dropped 7; count of bases not matched to a gene: 14. In nucleotides, the CDR3 is TGTGCCAGCAGCCAGCAAGCGGGAGGGAGGGCTAATGAGCAGTACTTC. Translated, it gives CASSQQAGGRANEQYF.

V gene TRBV19 combines with J gene TRBJ2-7, with 7 bases identical to TRBD1. Germline CDR1 is LNHDA and CDR2 is SQIVND (reference sequence). Trimming cost V 5 bases and J 3 bases; bases outside gene matches: 13. This CDR3 is built from 16 residues. CDR3 in amino acids: CASSPGGSGTGYEQYF. CDR3 nucleotide sequence: TGTGCCAGTAGTCCAGGGGGAAGTGGAACGGGCTACGAGCAGTACTTC.

This rearrangement joins TRBV21-1 to TRBJ2-3; the tabulated D call, TRBD2, remains unverified against the DNA. TRBV21-1 is a documented pseudogene. The CDR3 extends over 13 amino acids. As DNA, the CDR3 is TGTGCCTTGTCCGTGGGGGGACCAGATACGCAGTATTTT. Its protein product is CALSVGGPDTQYF.

The V and J genes are TRBV19 and TRBJ2-7; the match to TRBD1 covers 9 bases. The CDR3 is 15 amino acids. CDR1 is LNHDA and CDR2 is SQIVND in the germline V gene (reference sequence). Trimming removed 3 bases from V and 5 bases from J; junction bases left unmatched: 8. Here the CDR3 reads CASSMSGQGFHEQYF. The DNA of the CDR3 is TGTGCCAGTAGTATGTCGGGACAGGGTTTCCACGAGCAGTACTTC.

This chain connects TRBV9 to TRBJ1-2, with D possibly being TRBD1 (6 bases). Per germline, CDR1 SGDLS and CDR2 YYNGEE. Trimming stripped 3 bases from V and 3 bases from J, with 15 bases between. The CDR3 runs to 15 residues. This CDR3 is CASSALRGADYGYTF. The CDR3 region has the DNA TGTGCCAGCAGCGCCCTCAGGGGCGCTGACTATGGCTACACCTTC.

This clone came up once. The chain carries TRBV7-2 and TRBJ2-1; TRBD2 matches at 10 bases. Trimming cost V 0 bases and J 9 bases; bases outside gene matches: 5. Germline assignment: CDR1 SGHTA and CDR2 FQGNSA. This CDR3 is built from 15 residues. For the CDR3, the DNA is TGTGCCAGCAGCTTAGCTTTTCTAGCGGGAGTTGAGCAGTTCTTC. Amino acids: CASSLAFLAGVEQFF.

The V gene is TRBV5-4, the J gene TRBJ2-7; TRBD1 matches at 7 bases. Unmatched junction bases numbered 8, after V lost 4 bases and J lost 1 base. Germline loops: CDR1 SGHNT, CDR2 YYREEE (reference sequence). This CDR3 contains 15 residues. The CDR3: CASSPRTGASYEQYF. DNA of the CDR3: TGTGCCAGCAGCCCCCGGACAGGCGCTTCCTACGAGCAGTACTTC.

The gene calls are TRBV5-1 and TRBJ2-7; TRBD2 agrees at 14 bases. The CDR3 runs 16 residues. CDR1 and CDR2 (germline): SGHRS, YFSETQ. With V trimmed by 4 bases and J by 2 bases, 5 bases remained unmatched. CDR3 in amino acids: CASSAVTSGRAYEQYF. CDR3 nucleotide sequence: TGCGCCAGCAGCGCAGTGACTAGCGGGAGGGCCTACGAGCAGTACTTC.

With respect to this clone: An end of the junction differs from the germline gene, which may be a read error. The rearrangement links TRBV7-9 to TRBJ2-3; D ambiguous. Germline V gene data show CDR1 as SEHNR and CDR2 as FQNEAQ (reference sequence). The CDR3 is made up of 12 amino acids. This CDR3 reads CSSSFGLDTQYF. Written as DNA, the CDR3 is TGTTCCAGCAGCTTTGGGCTTGATACGCAGTATTTT.

CDR3 region: CASSHLSGGQFF. The CDR3 DNA is TGTGCCAGCAGCCACTTAAGCGGGGGTCAGTTCTTC. V gene TRBV27 combines with J gene TRBJ2-1, with 8 bases that match TRBD2. Looked up from germline, CDR1 is MNHEY and CDR2 is SMNVEV (reference sequence). Losses at the gene ends were 6 bases for V and 13 bases for J; bases not matched to a gene: 8. This CDR3 spans 12 amino acids.

The chain carries TRBV6-4 and TRBJ2-1; 10 nucleotides align to TRBD2. V lost 3 bases, J lost 6 bases, and 5 bases stayed unmatched. The length of the CDR3 is 15 residues. Germline CDR1 MRHNA, CDR2 SNTAGT. The CDR3 protein is CASSDLAGGANEQFF. The CDR3 DNA reads TGTGCCAGCAGTGATTTAGCGGGAGGTGCCAATGAGCAGTTCTTC.

The CDR3 loop is CASSAGTGQGYQPQHF. The CDR3 DNA sequence: TGTGCCAGCAGCGCCGGAACTGGACAGGGCTATCAGCCCCAGCATTTT. This chain joins TRBV9 and TRBJ1-5; 8 bases are shared with TRBD1. Germline V gene sequence: CDR1 SGDLS, CDR2 YYNGEE. Trimming at V came to 3 bases and at J to 5 bases, leaving 10 bases not matched to a gene. This CDR3 comprises 16 residues.

The chain is built from TRBV7-8 and TRBJ1-2; a weak D match, TRBD1 (5 bases). The germline V gene has CDR1 SGHVS and CDR2 FQNEAQ. The CDR3 has 14 residues. The V end was cut by 1 base, the J end by 7 bases, with 13 bases between. The CDR3 is CASSLDGSGAGYTF. The DNA for the CDR3 is TGTGCCAGCAGCTTAGATGGAAGCGGGGCTGGCTACACCTTC.

As to this clone: The junction and the germline gene differ at one end; a read error may be behind it. The J gene is TRBJ2-7, the V gene TRBV7-6; 8 bases agree with TRBD2. The CDR3 sequence is 11 residues long. The V gene's germline CDR1 is SGHVS and CDR2 FNYEAQ. DNA for the CDR3: TGTGCCAGCAGCACCCAGCGGGAGACCGTCTTC. Translating gives CASSTQRETVF. The whole variable domain, remainder taken from reference TRBV7-6 and TRBJ2-7, is GAGVSQSPRYKVTKRGQDVALRCDPISGHVSLYWYRQALGQGPEFLTYFNYEAQQDKSGLPNDRFSAERPEGSISTLTIQRTEQRDSAMYRCASSTQRETVFGPGTRLTVT.